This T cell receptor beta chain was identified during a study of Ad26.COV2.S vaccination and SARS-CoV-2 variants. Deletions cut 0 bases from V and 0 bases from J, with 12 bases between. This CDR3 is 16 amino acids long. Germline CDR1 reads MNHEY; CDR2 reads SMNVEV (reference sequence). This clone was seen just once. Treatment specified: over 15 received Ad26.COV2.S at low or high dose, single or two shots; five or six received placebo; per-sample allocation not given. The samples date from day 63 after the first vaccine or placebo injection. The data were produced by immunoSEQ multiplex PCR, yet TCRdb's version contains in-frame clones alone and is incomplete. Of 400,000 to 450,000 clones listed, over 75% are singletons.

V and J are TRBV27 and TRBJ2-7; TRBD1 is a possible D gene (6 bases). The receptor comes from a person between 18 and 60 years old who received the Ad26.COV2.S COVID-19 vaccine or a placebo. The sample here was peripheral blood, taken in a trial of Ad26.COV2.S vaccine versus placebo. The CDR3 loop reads CASSLSGQGYSYEQYF. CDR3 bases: TGTGCCAGCAGTTTATCAGGTCAGGGGTACTCCTACGAGCAGTACTTC.